This entry concerns a single T cell receptor (beta chain). The antigen is undetermined. CDR1 is MGHRA and CDR2 is YSYEKL in the germline V gene. Trimming pared 0 bases from V and 7 bases from J, leaving 18 bases between. The CDR3 has 16 amino acids. Clones were read by immunoSEQ multiplex PCR, and TCRdb kept only the in-frame ones, dropping some. The sample holds some 170,000 clones; around 92% are singletons and the top ten take over 0.8%. The data were obtained in a study of T cell responses to AZD1222 COVID-19 vaccine. Study findings and constraints: Close to half of spike-specific TCRs reportedly recognize unmutated variant regions. At baseline, just 6 or 7 AZD1222 recipients tested seropositive. CD4 TCRs associated with vaccination spanned spike, dominating at 160-218 and 743-854. When two AZD1222 doses had been given, Spike-specific TCR breadth and depth rose.

The sequencing used peripheral blood, collected on day 0 of AZD1222 vaccination. The clonotype comes from an adult in good health. This chain uses TRBV4-1 with TRBJ1-2; D possibly corresponds to TRBD1 (5 bases). CDR3 loop: CASSQDAQGRASGYTF. The DNA of the CDR3 is TGCGCCAGCAGCCAAGACGCCCAGGGACGGGCGAGTGGCTACACCTTC.